Listed below are T cell receptor beta chains from one sample, sequenced in a study of Ad26.COV2.S vaccination and SARS-CoV-2 variants. Assay: immunoSEQ multiplex PCR; the TCRdb copy retains only in-frame clones and omits some. The sample contains a few hundred thousand clones, 83% of which appear only once. The sequencing here drew on peripheral blood, taken in a trial of Ad26.COV2.S vaccine versus placebo. The receptors originated from a person between 18 and 65 years old who received the Ad26.COV2.S COVID-19 vaccine or a placebo. CDR3s include the opening cysteine and the closing phenylalanine or tryptophan. The D gene is left open where the match is weak. The listing skips clone size in some rows; elsewhere it reads once, few, many or a size class.

clone_size | d_call | j_call | v_call | cdr3_nt | cdr3_aa
- | TRBD2 | TRBJ2-1 | TRBV7-2 | TGTGCCAGCAGCTTAGTCCCTAGCGGGGGGAGGGAGCAGTTCTTC | CASSLVPSGGREQFF
- | - | TRBJ2-5 | TRBV5-4 | TGTGCCAGCAGCTTAAGGGACGGCTCGACCCAGTACTTC | CASSLRDGSTQYF
- | TRBD1 | TRBJ1-2 | TRBV29-1 | TGCAGCATTCGGGGACAGGGACGGTATGGCTACACCTTC | CSIRGQGRYGYTF
- | TRBD2 | TRBJ2-1 | TRBV10-1 | TGCGCCAGCAGCGGTCAAAGCGGGAGCCTCGATGAGCAGTTCTTC | CASSGQSGSLDEQFF
- | - | TRBJ2-7 | TRBV30 | TGTGCCTGGACCTCGGGTACCGAGCAGTACTTC | CAWTSGTEQYF
- | - | TRBJ2-3 | TRBV5-4 | TGTGCCAGCAGATGGGGGTATACGCAGTATTTT | CASRWGYTQYF
- | TRBD1 | TRBJ2-7 | TRBV5-1 | TGCGCCAGCAGCTTGGACGGACAGGTCTCCTACGAGCAGTACTTC | CASSLDGQVSYEQYF
- | - | TRBJ1-1 | TRBV4-3 | TGCGCCAGCAGCCGTCGGGTGAACACTGAAGCTTTCTTT | CASSRRVNTEAFF
- | TRBD1 | TRBJ1-1 | TRBV19 | TGTGCCAGTTCGGACAGGGGGAACACTGAAGCTTTCTTT | CASSDRGNTEAFF
- | - | TRBJ1-5 | TRBV19 | TGTGCCAGTAGTATTTATAATCAGCCCCAGCATTTT | CASSIYNQPQHF
- | - | TRBJ2-1 | TRBV29-1 | TGCAGCGCGGCTCAGCAGTCCTACAATGAGCAGTTCTTC | CSAAQQSYNEQFF
- | - | TRBJ1-3 | TRBV7-9 | TGTGCCAGCAGCTTACCTGCGGCCCTCGCTGCCTTCTCTGGAAACACCATATATTTT | CASSLPAALAAFSGNTIYF
- | - | TRBJ2-1 | TRBV7-6 | TGTGCCAGCAGCTTAGTAAACAATGAGCAGTTCTTC | CASSLVNNEQFF
- | - | TRBJ1-1 | TRBV4-1 | TGCGCCAGCAGCCAAGATCTGGGCACTGAAGCTTTCTTT | CASSQDLGTEAFF
- | - | TRBJ1-4 | TRBV4-1 | TGCGCCAGCAGCCAAGTTTGGGCAGGAAGGGGGCTGTTTTTT | CASSQVWAGRGLFF
- | TRBD1 | TRBJ2-5 | TRBV2 | TGTGCCAGCAGTTCCGGGACAGGACTACCCGAGACCCAGTACTTC | CASSSGTGLPETQYF
- | - | TRBJ2-2 | TRBV21-1 | TGTGCCAGCAGGGGCGTTTTCAGAGGGGAGCTGTTTTTT | CASRGVFRGELFF
- | - | TRBJ2-5 | TRBV18 | TGTGCCAGCTCCCTCGGACCCTCCGGGGAGACCCAGTACTTC | CASSLGPSGETQYF
- | - | TRBJ2-2 | TRBV9 | TGTGCCAGCAGCGTGAATACCGGGGAGCTGTTTTTT | CASSVNTGELFF
- | TRBD2 | TRBJ2-1 | TRBV5-6 | TGTGCCAGCAGCCAGGGACTAGCGGGGACTGACTACAATGAGCAGTTCTTC | CASSQGLAGTDYNEQFF
- | - | TRBJ1-1 | TRBV6-5 | TGTGCCAGCAGTTACTCGATACCGAACACTGAAGCTTTCTTT | CASSYSIPNTEAFF
- | TRBD1 | TRBJ1-1 | TRBV11-2 | TGTGCCAGCAGCGCGGACAGGCGTGAAGCTTTCTTT | CASSADRREAFF
- | - | TRBJ1-2 | TRBV7-2 | TGTGCCAGCAGCTTAGAGGGGCTGGGCTATGGCTACACCTTC | CASSLEGLGYGYTF
- | TRBD1 | TRBJ2-1 | TRBV11-3 | TGTGCCAGCAGCCAATCCGGGACAGGGTCAGGGGAGCAGTTCTTC | CASSQSGTGSGEQFF
- | - | TRBJ1-4 | TRBV18 | TGTGCCAGCTCCCGGGTTGACAGCCGAAGAAATGTGGAAAAACTGTTTTTT | CASSRVDSRRNVEKLFF
- | - | TRBJ2-7 | TRBV6-5 | TGTGCCAGCAGTCCCGGGACGGACTTAGCCTACGAGCAGTACTTC | CASSPGTDLAYEQYF
- | - | TRBJ2-7 | TRBV5-1 | TGCGCCAGCAGCGCCGCCAGCGGAGAGCTTGGGGAGCAGTACTTC | CASSAASGELGEQYF
- | - | TRBJ2-1 | TRBV9 | TGTGCCAGCAGCGTAGTTCTAGCCCCCATCAATGAGCAGTTCTTC | CASSVVLAPINEQFF
- | - | TRBJ1-1 | TRBV2 | TGTGCCAGCAGTGAAAGGAACTTAGGGAACACTGAAGCTTTCTTT | CASSERNLGNTEAFF
- | - | TRBJ2-7 | TRBV7-2 | TGTGCCAGCAGCTTAAGGTCGGCCACCCGCTCCTACGAGCAGTACTTC | CASSLRSATRSYEQYF
- | - | TRBJ1-1 | TRBV28 | TGTGCCAGCAGACGCTACAGGTTACTCACTGAAGCTTTCTTT | CASRRYRLLTEAFF
- | TRBD1 | TRBJ1-6 | TRBV7-2 | TGTGCCAGCAGCTTAGGACCCGGGACAGTTAATTCACCCCTCCACTTT | CASSLGPGTVNSPLHF
- | - | TRBJ1-6 | TRBV20-1 | TGCAGTGCTAGTCCCTTAGCGGGTTCGGATTCACCCCTCCACTTT | CSASPLAGSDSPLHF
- | - | TRBJ2-7 | TRBV2 | TGTGCCAGCAGTGCCCCCAGACTGAAGAGCTCCTACGAGCAGTACTTC | CASSAPRLKSSYEQYF
- | TRBD2 | TRBJ2-1 | TRBV18 | TGTGCCAGCTCACCCGATCGGACTAGCGAGCAGTTCTTC | CASSPDRTSEQFF
- | - | TRBJ2-7 | TRBV29-1 | TGCAGCGGCCTGGTTGTAGCGGAAACCTCCTACGAGCAGTACTTC | CSGLVVAETSYEQYF
- | - | TRBJ2-5 | TRBV12-5 | TGTGCTAGTGGTTTGGGCCAGAAGCCTCGGGGAGAGACCCAGTACTTC | CASGLGQKPRGETQYF
- | - | TRBJ1-4 | TRBV18 | TGTGCCAGCTCACCACCCCCGGGAACGCCAACTAATGAAAAACTGTTTTTT | CASSPPPGTPTNEKLFF
- | TRBD1 | TRBJ2-2 | TRBV3-1/TRBV3-2 | TGTGCCAGCAGCCCAGGGACAGGGAACACCGGGGAGCTGTTTTTT | CASSPGTGNTGELFF
- | TRBD2 | TRBJ2-7 | TRBV10-3 | TGTGCCATCAGTGAGTCGACTAGCTTGACATACGAGCAGTACTTC | CAISESTSLTYEQYF
- | TRBD1 | TRBJ1-2 | TRBV15 | TGTGCCACCAGCAGACAAGGACAGGGAAGGGGCTACACCTTC | CATSRQGQGRGYTF
few | TRBD1 | TRBJ2-1 | TRBV6-4 | TGTGCCAGCAGTCCCGAGGAAGGACAGGGAGGCAATGAGCAGTTCTTC | CASSPEEGQGGNEQFF
- | - | TRBJ1-4 | TRBV4-1 | TGCGCCAGCAGCCAAGCGGCTGAAAAACTGTTTTTT | CASSQAAEKLFF
- | - | TRBJ1-3 | TRBV6-5 | TGTGCCAGCAGTTACTCGGCCAGGGGAACTGGAAACACCATATATTTT | CASSYSARGTGNTIYF
- | - | TRBJ1-3 | TRBV3-1/TRBV3-2 | TGTGCCAGCAGCCAAGGGGGCTCTGGAAACACCATATATTTT | CASSQGGSGNTIYF
- | TRBD2 | TRBJ2-7 | TRBV19 | TGTGCCAGTAGTCCGACTAGCGGGTTCTCCTACGAGCAGTACTTC | CASSPTSGFSYEQYF
- | - | TRBJ1-2 | TRBV4-1 | TGCGCCAGCAGCCCGGTTGGGGCATGGGTTCTCAACTATGGCTACACCTTC | CASSPVGAWVLNYGYTF
few | - | TRBJ1-5 | TRBV18 | TGTGCCAGCTCACCAACGGGGCAGATAAATCAGCCCCAGCATTTT | CASSPTGQINQPQHF
- | - | TRBJ1-3 | TRBV2 | TGTGCCAGCAGCCGAAAGGGCTTCTCTGGAAACACCATATATTTT | CASSRKGFSGNTIYF
few | TRBD1 | TRBJ2-7 | TRBV5-4 | TGTGCCAGCAGTCTACAGGGGGCCTACGAGCAGTACTTC | CASSLQGAYEQYF
few | - | TRBJ1-2 | TRBV3-1/TRBV3-2 | TGTGCCAGCAGCCAAAACAAGATCGGCTACACCTTC | CASSQNKIGYTF
- | - | TRBJ2-1 | TRBV9 | TGTGCCAGCAGCACTTTGACAGGCAGAGGGCAGTTCTTC | CASSTLTGRGQFF
- | TRBD2 | TRBJ2-7 | TRBV10-2 | TGCGCCAGCAGTGACAACCGACTAGCGGGAGGCGAGCAGTACTTC | CASSDNRLAGGEQYF
- | TRBD1 | TRBJ1-4 | TRBV7-9 | TGTGCCAGCAGCTTAGGGGACAGGGGAATACGCGAAAAACTGTTTTTT | CASSLGDRGIREKLFF